This entry concerns a single T cell receptor (beta chain). The target antigen is unknown. The TCR beta cDNA libraries carried unique molecular identifiers. Out of roughly 0.85 to 11 million T cells, roughly 0.5 million cDNA molecules were generated. TCRdb reanalysed the PCR reads using MiXCR and keeps one entry per CDR3 protein. This table holds approximately 770,000 distinct CDR3 sequences, about 45% found once. The data were obtained in a study of post-analysis software for immune sequencing data. Study-wide background: Relapsing-remitting, secondary progressive and progressive-relapsing multiple sclerosis courses were included.

The study, taken as a whole, reports: Samples from a shared batch, those prepared together, strongly co-clustered by F measure. A few TRBV segments, TRBV5-6, TRBV5-1 and TRBV20-1 among them, were found more frequent in patients than controls. People with multiple sclerosis had a significantly lower normalized Chao1 diversity than controls did.

V was clipped by 4 bases and J by 4 bases, with 15 bases between them. The CDR3 totals 14 residues. Germline V gene lookup returns CDR1 SGHDT and CDR2 YYEEEE. The TCR sequence derives from a girl aged 5 to 17 with multiple sclerosis. This chain joins TRBV5-6 and TRBJ2-7; TRBD1 is a possible D gene (5 bases). The sequenced sample consisted of blood. The CDR3 here is CASSAKGPAYEQYF. CDR3 nucleotides: TGTGCCAGCAGCGCTAAGGGGCCAGCTTACGAGCAGTACTTC.